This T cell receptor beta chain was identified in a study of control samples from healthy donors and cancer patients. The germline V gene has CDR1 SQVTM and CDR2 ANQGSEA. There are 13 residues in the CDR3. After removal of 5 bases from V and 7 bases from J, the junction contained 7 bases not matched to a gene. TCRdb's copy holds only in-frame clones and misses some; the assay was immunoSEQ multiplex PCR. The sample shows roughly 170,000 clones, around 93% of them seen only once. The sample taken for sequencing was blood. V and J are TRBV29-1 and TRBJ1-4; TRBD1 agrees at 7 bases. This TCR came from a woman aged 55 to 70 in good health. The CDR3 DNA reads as TGCAGCGTTCAGCAGGGGGTGGCTGAAAAACTGTTTTTT. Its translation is CSVQQGVAEKLFF.